This TCR beta chain was captured in a study of cytomegalovirus exposure and HLA in healthy donors. This clone was seen a handful of times. Between the trimmed V and J ends, which lost 6 bases and 4 bases, there was a span of 12 bases. The CDR3 is 13 amino acids. Germline V gene data show CDR1 as SNHLY and CDR2 as FYNNEI. The PCR used 60 Vbeta and 13 Jbeta primers. Clones were read by immunoSEQ multiplex PCR, and TCRdb kept only the in-frame ones, dropping some. The top ten clones hold roughly 22% of a sample with under 100,000 clones, 9.5% to 13% of them seen once. The sequenced material came from PBMCs. The rearrangement joins TRBV2 to TRBJ2-5; a weak D match, TRBD1 (5 bases). This TCR came from a man between 60 and 75 years old in good health and CMV-seropositive. CDR3 sequence: CASRTDPAETQYF. DNA of the CDR3: TGTGCCAGCAGGACAGACCCGGCAGAGACCCAGTACTTC.